This TCR beta chain comes out of a study of cytomegalovirus exposure and HLA in healthy donors. Across the study: The same platform was used for the 90 to 150 validation repertoires and the roughly 700 first-cohort repertoires, a later analysis reported. Study-wide findings and caveats: The study flagged around 150 TCR beta chains as cytomegalovirus-associated. Published work reported that the classifier diagnosed cytomegalovirus status with high specificity and sensitivity. Subsequent analysis showed first-cohort TCR clusters tending to co-occur in some 120 validation repertoires.

The CDR3 covers 15 residues. Per germline, CDR1 MNHEY and CDR2 SVGAGI. The ends were cut back, 0 bases at V and 6 bases at J, with 12 bases in the middle. Some clones are missing from TCRdb's copy, which holds only in-frame ones; the method was immunoSEQ multiplex PCR. Seen here are 150,000 to 200,000 clones, 86% observed once, and the top ten hold about 1.5%. About this clone: Its matching antigen is unknown.

The TCR originated in a woman aged 18-35 years in good health and CMV-seronegative. The chain couples TRBV6-5 to TRBJ2-1; D perhaps matches TRBD1 (5 bases). Sequencing input: PBMCs. CDR3 protein: CASSYSGPPRNEQFF. In DNA form, the CDR3 reads TGTGCCAGCAGTTACTCGGGGCCACCGCGCAATGAGCAGTTCTTC.